Shown below are 23 T cell receptor beta chains from a single sample sequenced in a study of blood T cell repertoires in COVID-19. Sequencing used immunoSEQ multiplex PCR; TCRdb keeps in-frame clones, though not all of them. In the table there are roughly 300,000 clones, 70% to 90% of which are singletons. What was sequenced was PBMCs or T cells enriched from blood (not recorded which). These receptor sequences come from a woman aged 40 to 49 with acute COVID-19.

The chain employs TRBV4-2 and TRBJ2-2; TRBD2 agrees at 10 bases. This CDR3 contains 15 residues. Trimming took 1 base from V and 8 from J; bases not matched to a gene: 4. From germline, CDR1 is LGHNA and CDR2 YNFKEQ. The CDR3 region has the DNA TGTGCCAGCAGCCAAGGAGCTAGCGGGAGTGGGGAGCTGTTTTTT. This encodes CASSQGASGSGELFF.

The V and J genes are TRBV5-1 and TRBJ1-1, with D perhaps TRBD1 (5 bases). Germline CDR1 and CDR2: SGHRS and YFSETQ. V gave up 2 bases and J gave up 1 base, with 12 bases separating them. The CDR3 covers 15 residues. The CDR3: CASSFWGPSNTEAFF. Here the CDR3 DNA reads TGCGCCAGCAGCTTTTGGGGCCCTTCGAACACTGAAGCTTTCTTT.

The chain recombines TRBV5-1 with TRBJ2-3; D may be TRBD2 (7 bases). Germline V gene sequence: CDR1 SGHRS, CDR2 YFSETQ. V was shortened by 7 bases and J by 0 bases, with 12 bases between the two germline ends. The CDR3 is 14 residues long. The CDR3 loop reads CASCRGGSTDTQYF. DNA for the CDR3: TGCGCCAGCTGTAGGGGGGGAAGCACAGATACGCAGTATTTT.

Turning to this clone: Other nucleotide sequences in the sample specify the same CDR3. The chain carries TRBV28 and TRBJ1-1; D is unclear. Germline lookup yields CDR1 MDHEN and CDR2 SYDVKM. V lost 2 bases, J lost 5 bases, and 6 bases lay in between. This CDR3 is built from 12 residues. The CDR3 loop reads CASSLLSTEAFF. In DNA form, the CDR3 reads TGTGCCAGCAGTTTACTAAGTACTGAAGCTTTCTTT.

J is TRBJ2-7 and V is TRBV20-1, with D perhaps TRBD1 (6 bases). The CDR3 has 13 amino acids. Germline V gene lookup returns CDR1 DFQATT and CDR2 SNEGSKA (reference sequence). Trimming took 3 bases from V and 3 from J, leaving 12 bases between them. CDR3 sequence (DNA): TGCAGTGCTAGTCACAGGGAAAGCTACGAGCAGTACTTC. This gives the protein CSASHRESYEQYF.

This clone was detected only once. The chain recombines TRBV4-3 with TRBJ2-7; TRBD2 agrees at 7 bases. Germline loops: CDR1 LGHNA, CDR2 YSLEER. The CDR3 sequence is 15 residues long. V lost 4 bases and J lost 5; bases outside the gene matches: 11. The CDR3 protein is CASSRGGPYLDEQYF. The CDR3 DNA follows: TGCGCCAGCAGCCGGGGAGGGCCTTATTTGGACGAGCAGTACTTC.

The V gene is TRBV6-5, the J gene TRBJ2-2; D is perhaps TRBD2 (6 bases). V dropped 10 bases and J dropped 3 bases, with 18 bases sitting between them. Germline V gives CDR1 MNHEY, CDR2 SVGAGI. CDR3 size: 15 residues. CDR3 region: CATRRGSSHTGELFF. Here the CDR3 DNA reads TGTGCCACCCGGAGGGGCAGCTCCCACACCGGGGAGCTGTTTTTT.

V gene TRBV15 combines with J gene TRBJ2-5, with TRBD2 identical over 7 bases. This CDR3 has 18 amino acids. With 0 bases clipped from V and 0 bases from J, the junction kept 10 bases outside the gene matches. CDR1 and CDR2 from the germline V gene are LNHNV and YYDKDF (reference sequence). The CDR3 nucleotides read TGTGCCACCAGCAGAGATAGGGGCCAGCGGGGATACCAAGAGACCCAGTACTTC. Protein product: CATSRDRGQRGYQETQYF.

This clone showed up just a few times. The chain couples TRBV5-1 to TRBJ2-1; 9 nucleotides agree with TRBD2. V lost 0 bases, J lost 5 bases, and 3 bases stayed unmatched. This CDR3 is built from 15 residues. Germline V CDR1 and CDR2: SGHRS, YFSETQ. The CDR3 is CASSLGLAEDNEQFF. The CDR3 nucleotides read TGCGCCAGCAGCTTGGGACTAGCGGAAGACAATGAGCAGTTCTTC.

This rearrangement joins TRBV6-5 to TRBJ1-1; TRBD1 matches 8 bases. This CDR3 comprises 15 residues. CDR1 and CDR2 from the germline V gene are MNHEY and SVGAGI. With 5 bases clipped from V and 5 bases from J, the junction kept 10 bases outside the gene matches. The CDR3 sequence: CASSPRQGARTEAFF. The CDR3 DNA reads as TGTGCCAGCAGTCCCCGCCAGGGGGCGAGGACTGAAGCTTTCTTT.

This rearrangement joins TRBV28 to TRBJ1-5; 7 bases are shared with TRBD1. This CDR3 spans 15 amino acids. V lost 4 bases to trimming and J lost 0 bases; unmatched junction nucleotides: 3. Germline CDR1 is MDHEN and CDR2 is SYDVKM. The CDR3 DNA reads TGTGCCAGCAGTTACGACAGGGATAGCAATCAGCCCCAGCATTTT. This sequence encodes CASSYDRDSNQPQHF. Full variable domain (remainder filled in from reference TRBV28 and TRBJ1-5): DVKVTQSSRYLVKRTGEKVFLECVQDMDHENMFWYRQDPGLGLRLIYFSYDVKMKEKGDIPEGYSVSREKKERFSLILESASTNQTSMYLCASSYDRDSNQPQHFGDGTRLSIL.

This clone was seen only a few times. This chain joins TRBV28 and TRBJ1-5; tentatively, D is TRBD1 (5 bases). The ends were cut back, 6 bases at V and 0 bases at J, with 12 bases in the middle. In germline, CDR1 is MDHEN, CDR2 SYDVKM. The CDR3 covers 15 residues. The CDR3 nucleotides are TGTGCCAGCAGGAGGACAAACTATAGCAATCAGCCCCAGCATTTT. Its translation is CASRRTNYSNQPQHF.

The J gene is TRBJ1-2, the V gene TRBV19; no reliable D call. The length of the CDR3 is 13 residues. The germline V gene encodes CDR1 LNHDA and CDR2 SQIVND (reference sequence). The ends were cut back, 3 bases at V and 1 base at J, with 6 bases in the middle. This CDR3 reads CASSMVSNYGYTF. In DNA form, the CDR3 reads TGTGCCAGTAGTATGGTCAGTAACTATGGCTACACCTTC. The variable domain in full, completed from reference TRBV19 and TRBJ1-2, reads DGGITQSPKYLFRKEGQNVTLSCEQNLNHDAMYWYRQDPGQGLRLIYYSQIVNDFQKGDIAEGYSVSREKKESFPLTVTSAQKNPTAFYLCASSMVSNYGYTFGSGTRLTVV.

The J gene is TRBJ2-5, the V gene TRBV5-1; TRBD2 aligns across 13 bases. V shed 0 bases, J shed 4 bases, and the junction held 3 bases outside the gene matches. Germline-derived CDR1 and CDR2 are SGHRS and YFSETQ. This CDR3 contains 16 residues. This chain's CDR3 is CASSLGTSGGVETQYF. For the CDR3, the DNA is TGCGCCAGCAGCTTGGGGACTAGCGGGGGCGTAGAGACCCAGTACTTC.

The chain couples TRBV18 to TRBJ1-2, with 7 positions matching TRBD1. This CDR3 has 16 amino acids. In germline, CDR1 is KGHSH, CDR2 LQKENI. The trim removed 4 bases at V and 4 bases at J, leaving 12 bases unmatched. CDR3 in DNA: TGTGCCAGCTCACGCAAGGGGGAACAGGGGACCTATGGCTACACCTTC. As protein: CASSRKGEQGTYGYTF.

The chain uses TRBV5-1 and TRBJ2-1; 12 nucleotides match TRBD2. The CDR3 is 19 amino acids. The V gene end was trimmed by 1 base and the J gene end by 7 bases; junction bases not matched to a gene: 15. In germline, CDR1 is SGHRS, CDR2 YFSETQ. CDR3 sequence (DNA): TGCGCCAGCAGCTTGTTACTAGCGGGAGGAATGAGATCTACAAATGAGCAGTTCTTC. Protein: CASSLLLAGGMRSTNEQFF.

The chain links TRBV4-1 to TRBJ1-5; D may be TRBD1 (5 bases). The CDR3 covers 17 residues. V gave up 0 bases and J gave up 1 base, with 13 bases separating them. Germline CDR1 MGHRA, CDR2 YSYEKL. CDR3 amino acids: CASSQEGAAISNQPQHF. The CDR3 DNA reads as TGCGCCAGCAGCCAAGAAGGGGCAGCTATAAGCAATCAGCCCCAGCATTTT.

The J gene is TRBJ1-2, the V gene TRBV19; 9 bases line up with TRBD1. Germline CDR1 reads LNHDA; CDR2 reads SQIVND (reference sequence). There are 17 residues in the CDR3. J was trimmed by 8 bases and V by 5 bases; bases with no gene match: 18. CDR3 protein: CASSVGPGQGLARGYTF. CDR3 in DNA: TGTGCCAGTAGTGTCGGGCCGGGACAGGGACTTGCGCGAGGCTACACCTTC.

This clone appeared a few times. The chain couples TRBV4-3 to TRBJ1-2, with TRBD1 matching over 7 bases. CDR3 length: 15 amino acids. After removal of 3 bases from V and 2 bases from J, the junction contained 6 bases not matched to a gene. The V gene's germline CDR1 is LGHNA and CDR2 YSLEER. The CDR3 protein is CASSQETGPNYGYTF. CDR3 in DNA: TGCGCCAGCAGCCAGGAGACAGGGCCCAACTATGGCTACACCTTC.

V usage is TRBV6-5 and J usage is TRBJ2-7, with D perhaps matching TRBD2 (5 bases). V was cut by 4 bases and J by 0 bases, with 10 bases left in between. The CDR3 is 14 amino acids. In germline, CDR1 is MNHEY, CDR2 SVGAGI. Written as DNA, the CDR3 is TGTGCCAGCAGTTCTAGCTACAGCTCCTACGAGCAGTACTTC. It specifies CASSSSYSSYEQYF.

The chain employs TRBV7-9 and TRBJ1-3; D gene ambiguous. This CDR3 region has 13 residues. V lost 5 bases, J lost 2 bases, and 7 bases lay in between. Germline V gene sequence: CDR1 SEHNR, CDR2 FQNEAQ (reference sequence). The CDR3, as DNA: TGTGCCAGCAGCCAGAAAACTGGAAACACCATATATTTT. Translated: CASSQKTGNTIYF.

The rearrangement links TRBV9 to TRBJ1-5, with D maybe TRBD1 (6 bases). Per the germline V gene, CDR1 is SGDLS and CDR2 is YYNGEE. This CDR3 spans 13 amino acids. V was cut by 2 bases and J by 5 bases, with 8 bases left in between. For the CDR3, the DNA is TGTGCCAGCAGCGTGACAGGCTATCAGCCCCAGCATTTT. This encodes CASSVTGYQPQHF.

V and J are TRBV6-2 or TRBV6-3 and TRBJ2-3, with D tentatively TRBD2 (7 bases). Germline-derived CDR1 and CDR2 are MNHEY and SVGEGT. This CDR3 is built from 15 residues. The germline V and J ends were trimmed by 3 bases and 0 bases, with 10 bases remaining between them. The CDR3 region is CASSYRGGSTDTQYF. The CDR3 DNA follows: TGTGCCAGCAGTTATAGGGGGGGGAGCACAGATACGCAGTATTTT.